These T cell receptor beta chains were read from a single sample in a study of T cells after yellow fever vaccination. TCRdb analysed the 5' RACE reads with MiXCR anew, one entry per CDR3 protein. Of around 49,000 distinct CDR3 sequences listed, roughly 6.4% are singletons. Sequencing used CD8+ T cells not binding an NS4B(214-222) dextramer, sorted from PBMCs, obtained 45 days after the yellow fever booster vaccination. These receptors all come from a man aged 30 to 39 who received the YFV17D yellow fever vaccine. CDR3s include the opening cysteine and the closing phenylalanine or tryptophan. Each record gives: CDR3 protein, CDR3 DNA, clone size, J gene, V gene, D gene. D genes are given only for firm matches. The size field is filled for only some rows; it gives once, few, many or a size class.

CSTEGRGTGELFF TGCAGCACTGAGGGGAGAGGGACCGGGGAGCTGTTTTTT many TRBJ2-2 TRBV29-1 NA
CATSRDWAATDTQYF TGTGCCACCAGCAGAGATTGGGCCGCCACAGATACGCAGTATTTT many TRBJ2-3 TRBV15 NA
CASRTTSGMVVETQYF TGTGCCAGCAGGACGACTAGCGGGATGGTTGTAGAGACCCAGTACTTC many TRBJ2-5 TRBV2 TRBD2
CASSTSGRTSTDTQYF TGTGCCAGCAGCACCTCCGGGAGAACTAGCACAGATACGCAGTATTTT many TRBJ2-3 TRBV13 NA
CASSQDQGNAGEAFF TGCGCCAGCAGCCAAGATCAGGGGAATGCAGGTGAAGCTTTCTTT many TRBJ1-1 TRBV4-3 NA
CASSQLPQYF TGTGCCAGCAGTCAACTTCCCCAGTACTTC many TRBJ2-5 TRBV6-2/TRBV6-3 NA
CASSPGHREYASTDTQYF TGTGCCAGCAGCCCCGGGCACAGGGAATATGCTAGCACAGATACGCAGTATTTT NA TRBJ2-3 TRBV5-4 NA
CASSLTGNQPQHF TGTGCCAGCAGTTTGACAGGGAATCAGCCCCAGCATTTT many TRBJ1-5 TRBV12-3/TRBV12-4 TRBD1
CASSYAGVAYEQYF TGTGCCAGCAGTTACGCAGGGGTCGCGTACGAGCAGTACTTC many TRBJ2-7 TRBV27 NA
CSAKGQGASGANVLTF TGCAGTGCGAAGGGACAGGGAGCCTCTGGGGCCAACGTCCTGACTTTC few TRBJ2-6 TRBV20-1 TRBD1
CASSWGDEQYF TGTGCCAGCAGTTGGGGGGACGAGCAGTACTTC many TRBJ2-7 TRBV6-5 NA
CASSLALMGQGSTDTQYF TGTGCCAGCAGCTTAGCGCTCATGGGACAGGGTTCCACAGATACGCAGTATTTT NA TRBJ2-3 TRBV7-8 TRBD1
CASSTTGGGIGDTGELFF TGCGCCAGCAGCACGACAGGGGGCGGTATCGGTGACACCGGGGAGCTGTTTTTT many TRBJ2-2 TRBV5-1 TRBD1
CATSGKTGDGANVLTF TGTGCCACCAGCGGAAAGACAGGGGATGGGGCCAACGTCCTGACTTTC many TRBJ2-6 TRBV15 TRBD1
CASSFQRDEQYF TGTGCCAGCAGCTTTCAGCGGGACGAGCAGTACTTC few TRBJ2-7 TRBV13 NA
CASSLVAGGHEQYF TGTGCCAGCAGCTTAGTAGCGGGAGGTCACGAGCAGTACTTC many TRBJ2-7 TRBV7-9 TRBD2
CASRMESYEQYF TGCGCCAGCAGAATGGAATCCTACGAGCAGTACTTC many TRBJ2-7 TRBV5-1 NA
CASFSGRGGEQFF TGTGCCAGCTTCAGCGGGAGGGGTGGTGAGCAGTTCTTC many TRBJ2-1 TRBV7-9 TRBD2
CASGPREVTGVDEQFF TGTGCTAGTGGTCCTCGAGAGGTGACGGGAGTGGATGAGCAGTTCTTC many TRBJ2-1 TRBV12-5 NA
CASSPGTRWGDTQYF TGTGCCAGCAGCCCCGGGACTCGCTGGGGAGATACGCAGTATTTT NA TRBJ2-3 TRBV5-6 NA
CASGIGTSAFYEQYF TGCGCCAGCGGTATCGGGACTAGCGCTTTCTACGAGCAGTACTTC many TRBJ2-7 TRBV5-1 TRBD2
CASSLLVQETQYF TGTGCCAGCAGCTTGTTGGTCCAAGAGACCCAGTACTTC many TRBJ2-5 TRBV5-4 NA
CASSPSQEGFNEQFF TGTGCCAGCAGCCCCTCCCAGGAGGGCTTCAATGAGCAGTTCTTC NA TRBJ2-1 TRBV5-4 NA
CAISLGGQSYEQYF TGTGCCATCAGCCTCGGAGGACAGTCCTACGAGCAGTACTTC many TRBJ2-7 TRBV10-3 NA
CATSDQRTGELFF TGTGCCACCAGTGACCAACGGACCGGGGAGCTGTTTTTT many TRBJ2-2 TRBV24-1 NA
CAPSPNEQFF TGTGCCCCGAGCCCCAATGAGCAGTTCTTC many TRBJ2-1 TRBV7-9 NA
CASSYSGALGELFF TGTGCCAGCAGCTATAGCGGGGCCCTCGGGGAGCTGTTTTTT many TRBJ2-2 TRBV7-3 TRBD2
CASSRVGTGGSYEQYF TGCGCCAGCAGCCGAGTCGGGACAGGGGGCTCCTACGAGCAGTACTTC many TRBJ2-7 TRBV4-3 TRBD1
CASSSRGATQETQYF TGTGCCAGCAGCTCACGTGGGGCAACACAAGAGACCCAGTACTTC many TRBJ2-5 TRBV7-6 NA
CASSLAIGRVLFF TGCGCCAGCAGCTTGGCCATTGGAAGGGTGCTGTTTTTT NA TRBJ2-2 TRBV5-1 NA
CSARELASASYEQYF TGCAGTGCTAGAGAATTGGCTAGCGCTTCCTACGAGCAGTACTTC many TRBJ2-7 TRBV20-1 NA
CASSVRDTETQYF TGTGCCAGCAGCGTCCGGGACACAGAGACCCAGTACTTC many TRBJ2-5 TRBV7-9 NA
CASSNSGTSEGTQYF TGTGCCAGCAGTAACTCCGGGACATCCGAGGGGACCCAGTACTTC few TRBJ2-5 TRBV13 NA
CAISESWTGGTDTQYF TGTGCCATCAGTGAGTCCTGGACAGGGGGCACAGATACGCAGTATTTT NA TRBJ2-3 TRBV10-3 TRBD1
CASSLLAGGLYNEQFF TGTGCCAGCAGCCTACTAGCGGGAGGATTGTACAATGAGCAGTTCTTC many TRBJ2-1 TRBV27 TRBD2
CASSTIPGTADGQYF TGTGCCAGCAGCACAATCCCCGGGACAGCCGACGGGCAGTACTTC many TRBJ2-7 TRBV5-5 TRBD1
CASSYRLAGGSGELFF TGTGCCAGCAGTTACCGACTAGCGGGGGGTTCCGGGGAGCTGTTTTTT many TRBJ2-2 TRBV27 TRBD2
CASSQTGTGGISSYNEQFF TGCGCCAGCAGCCAAACCGGGACAGGGGGTATAAGCTCCTACAATGAGCAGTTCTTC few TRBJ2-1 TRBV4-3 TRBD1
CSGGRGLAEYNEQFF TGCAGCGGCGGGCGGGGGCTAGCGGAATACAATGAGCAGTTCTTC many TRBJ2-1 TRBV29-1 NA
CASSSGQAGELFF TGTGCCAGCAGCAGTGGGCAAGCCGGGGAGCTGTTTTTT many TRBJ2-2 TRBV13 NA
CASSNNVDRFDYEQYF TGTGCCAGCAGTAATAACGTGGACAGGTTCGATTACGAGCAGTACTTC many TRBJ2-7 TRBV6-5 TRBD1